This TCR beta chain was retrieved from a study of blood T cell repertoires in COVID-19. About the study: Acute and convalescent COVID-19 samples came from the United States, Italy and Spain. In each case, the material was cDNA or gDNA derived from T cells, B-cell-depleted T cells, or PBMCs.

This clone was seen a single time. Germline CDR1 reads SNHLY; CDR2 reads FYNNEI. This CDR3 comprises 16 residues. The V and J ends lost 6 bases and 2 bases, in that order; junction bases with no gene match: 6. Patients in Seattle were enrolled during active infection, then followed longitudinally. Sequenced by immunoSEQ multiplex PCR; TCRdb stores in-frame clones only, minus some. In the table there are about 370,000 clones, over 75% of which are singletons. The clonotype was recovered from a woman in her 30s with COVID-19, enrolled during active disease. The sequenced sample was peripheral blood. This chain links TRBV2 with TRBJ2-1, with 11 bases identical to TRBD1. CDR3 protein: CASSLGTGGAYNEQFF. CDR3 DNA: TGTGCCAGCAGCCTGGGGACAGGGGGTGCCTACAATGAGCAGTTCTTC.